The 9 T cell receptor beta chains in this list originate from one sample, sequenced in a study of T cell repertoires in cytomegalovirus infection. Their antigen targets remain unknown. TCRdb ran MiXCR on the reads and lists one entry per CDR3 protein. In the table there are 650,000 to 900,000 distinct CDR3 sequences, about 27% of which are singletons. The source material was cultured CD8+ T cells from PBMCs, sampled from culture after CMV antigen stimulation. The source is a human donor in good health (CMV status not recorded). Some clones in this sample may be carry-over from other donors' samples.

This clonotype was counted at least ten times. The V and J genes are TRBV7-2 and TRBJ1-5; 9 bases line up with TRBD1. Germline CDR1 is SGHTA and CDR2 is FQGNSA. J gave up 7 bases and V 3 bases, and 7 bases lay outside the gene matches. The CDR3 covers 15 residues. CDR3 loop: CASSLVDRGGQPQHF. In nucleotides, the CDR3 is TGTGCCAGCAGCTTGGTGGACAGGGGAGGACAGCCCCAGCATTTT.

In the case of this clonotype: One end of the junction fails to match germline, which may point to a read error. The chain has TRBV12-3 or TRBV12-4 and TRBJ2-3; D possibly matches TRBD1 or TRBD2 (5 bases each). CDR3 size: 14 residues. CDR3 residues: CAGSLRGGTDTQYF. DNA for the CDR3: TGTGCCGGCAGTTTACGGGGCGGCACAGATACGCAGTATTTT.

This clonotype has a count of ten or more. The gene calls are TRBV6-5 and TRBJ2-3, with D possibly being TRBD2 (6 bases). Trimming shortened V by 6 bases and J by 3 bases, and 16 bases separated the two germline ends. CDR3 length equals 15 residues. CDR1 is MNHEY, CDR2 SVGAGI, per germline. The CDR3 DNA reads TGTGCCAGCAGCGCCGGGACTTCCAGTACAGATACGCAGTATTTT. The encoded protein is CASSAGTSSTDTQYF.

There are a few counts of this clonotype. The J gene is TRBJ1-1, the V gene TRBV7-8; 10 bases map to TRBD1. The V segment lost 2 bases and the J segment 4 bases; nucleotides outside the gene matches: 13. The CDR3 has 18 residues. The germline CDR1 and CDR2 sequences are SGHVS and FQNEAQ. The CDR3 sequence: CASSLNLRQGAMGTEAFF. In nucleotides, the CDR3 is TGTGCCAGCAGCTTAAATTTGAGACAGGGGGCGATGGGCACTGAAGCTTTCTTT.

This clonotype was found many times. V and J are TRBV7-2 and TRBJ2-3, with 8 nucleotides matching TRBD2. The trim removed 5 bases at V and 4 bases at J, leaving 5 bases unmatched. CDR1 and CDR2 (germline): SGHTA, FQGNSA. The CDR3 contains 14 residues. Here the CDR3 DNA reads TGTGCCAGCAGCCTCGGGGGGGCCGCAGATACGCAGTATTTT. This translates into CASSLGGAADTQYF. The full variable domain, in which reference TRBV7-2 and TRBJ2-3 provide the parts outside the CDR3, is GAGVSQSPSNKVTEKGKDVELRCDPISGHTALYWYRQSLGQGLEFLIYFQGNSAPDKSGLPSDRFSAERTGGSVSTLTIQRTQQEDSAVYLCASSLGGAADTQYFGPGTRLTVL.

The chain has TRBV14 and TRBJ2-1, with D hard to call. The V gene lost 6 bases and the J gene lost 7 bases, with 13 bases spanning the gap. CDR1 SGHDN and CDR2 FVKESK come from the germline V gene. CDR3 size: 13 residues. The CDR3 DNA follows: TGTGCCAGCAGACGACTGGGTGATAATGAGCAGTTCTTC. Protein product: CASRRLGDNEQFF.

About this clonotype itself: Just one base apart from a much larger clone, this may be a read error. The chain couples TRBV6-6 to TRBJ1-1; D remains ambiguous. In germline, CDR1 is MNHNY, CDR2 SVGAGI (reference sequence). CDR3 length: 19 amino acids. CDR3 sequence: CASSYSAARGRLMNTEVFF. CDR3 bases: TGTGCCAGCAGTTACTCGGCTGCGAGAGGGAGGTTAATGAACACTGAAGTTTTCTTT.

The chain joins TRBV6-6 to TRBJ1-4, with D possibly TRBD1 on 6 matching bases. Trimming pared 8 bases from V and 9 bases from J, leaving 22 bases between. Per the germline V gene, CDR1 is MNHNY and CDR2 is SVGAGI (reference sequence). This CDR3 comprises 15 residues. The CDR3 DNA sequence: TGTGCCAGCTCCCCGTCCGGGCCCGGGGGGCAAAAACTGTTTTTT. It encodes CASSPSGPGGQKLFF.

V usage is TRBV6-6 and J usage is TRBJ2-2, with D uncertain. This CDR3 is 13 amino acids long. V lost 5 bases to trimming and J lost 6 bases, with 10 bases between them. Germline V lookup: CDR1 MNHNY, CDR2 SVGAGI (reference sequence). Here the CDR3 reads CASSDARAGELFF. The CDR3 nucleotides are TGTGCCAGCAGTGACGCAAGGGCCGGGGAGCTGTTTTTT.